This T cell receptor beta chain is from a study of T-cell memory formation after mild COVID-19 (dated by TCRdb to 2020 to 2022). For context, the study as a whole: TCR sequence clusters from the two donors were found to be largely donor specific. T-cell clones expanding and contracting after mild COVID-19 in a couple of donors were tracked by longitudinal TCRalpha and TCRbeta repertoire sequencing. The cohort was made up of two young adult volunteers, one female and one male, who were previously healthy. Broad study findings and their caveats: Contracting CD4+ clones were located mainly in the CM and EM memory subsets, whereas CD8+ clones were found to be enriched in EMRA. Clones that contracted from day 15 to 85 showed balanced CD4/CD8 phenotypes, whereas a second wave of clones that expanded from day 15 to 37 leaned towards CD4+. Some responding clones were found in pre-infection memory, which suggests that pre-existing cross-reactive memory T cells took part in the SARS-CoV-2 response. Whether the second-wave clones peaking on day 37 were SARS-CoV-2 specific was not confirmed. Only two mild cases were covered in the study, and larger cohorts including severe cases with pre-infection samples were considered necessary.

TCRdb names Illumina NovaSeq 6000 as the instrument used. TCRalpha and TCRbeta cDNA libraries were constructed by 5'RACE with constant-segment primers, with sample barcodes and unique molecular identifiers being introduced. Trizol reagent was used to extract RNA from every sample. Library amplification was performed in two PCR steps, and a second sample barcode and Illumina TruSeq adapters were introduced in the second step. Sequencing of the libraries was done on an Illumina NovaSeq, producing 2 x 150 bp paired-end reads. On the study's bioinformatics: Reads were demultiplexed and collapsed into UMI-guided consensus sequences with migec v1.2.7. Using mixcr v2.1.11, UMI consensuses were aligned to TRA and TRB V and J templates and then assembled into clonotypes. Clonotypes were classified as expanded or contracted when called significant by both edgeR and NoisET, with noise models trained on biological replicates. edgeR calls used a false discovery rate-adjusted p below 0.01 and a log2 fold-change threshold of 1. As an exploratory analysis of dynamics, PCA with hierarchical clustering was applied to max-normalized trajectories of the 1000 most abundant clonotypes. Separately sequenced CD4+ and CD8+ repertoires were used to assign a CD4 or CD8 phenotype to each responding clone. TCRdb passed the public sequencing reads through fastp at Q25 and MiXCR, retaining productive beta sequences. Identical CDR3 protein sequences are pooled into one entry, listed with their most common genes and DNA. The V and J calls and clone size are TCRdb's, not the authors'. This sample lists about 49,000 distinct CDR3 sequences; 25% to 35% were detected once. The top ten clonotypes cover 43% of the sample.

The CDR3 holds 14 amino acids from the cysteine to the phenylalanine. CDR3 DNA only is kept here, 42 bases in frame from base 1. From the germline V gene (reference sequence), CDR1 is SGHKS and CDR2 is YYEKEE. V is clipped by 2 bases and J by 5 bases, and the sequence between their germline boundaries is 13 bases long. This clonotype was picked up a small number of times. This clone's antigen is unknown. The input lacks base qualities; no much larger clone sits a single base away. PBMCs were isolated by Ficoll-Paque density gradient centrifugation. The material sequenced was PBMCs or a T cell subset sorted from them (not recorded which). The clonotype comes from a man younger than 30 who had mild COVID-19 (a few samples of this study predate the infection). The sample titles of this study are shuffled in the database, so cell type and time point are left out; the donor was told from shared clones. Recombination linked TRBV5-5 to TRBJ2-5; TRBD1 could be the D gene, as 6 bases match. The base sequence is TGTGCCAGCAGCTTTGGGGCAGGGGTCGAGACCCAGTACTTC. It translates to CASSFGAGVETQYF.